This TCR beta chain is from a study of cytomegalovirus exposure and HLA in healthy donors. Study-wide points: Associated with cytomegalovirus, according to the listing, were 150 to 200 TCR beta chains. A later analysis by the authors found several of the most significant clusters apparently linked to common viral pathogens.

This clone was counted a single time. The antigen is unknown. Amplification used 60 Vbeta primers and 13 Jbeta primers. TCRdb keeps only in-frame clones here, not all; method: immunoSEQ multiplex PCR. The table records 100,000 to 150,000 clones, around three quarters of them present only once. This sequence originates from a woman in her fifties or sixties in good health and CMV-seropositive. Sample: PBMCs.

CDR3 DNA sequence: TGTGCCAGCAGAGGGACAGGAGGGAATTCACCCCTCCACTTT. Its protein is CASRGTGGNSPLHF. This chain links TRBV27 with TRBJ1-6, with 8 bases that match TRBD1. CDR1 and CDR2 from the germline V gene are MNHEY and SMNVEV (reference sequence). Trimming at V came to 6 bases and at J to 7 bases, leaving 5 bases not matched to a gene. The CDR3 has 14 residues.